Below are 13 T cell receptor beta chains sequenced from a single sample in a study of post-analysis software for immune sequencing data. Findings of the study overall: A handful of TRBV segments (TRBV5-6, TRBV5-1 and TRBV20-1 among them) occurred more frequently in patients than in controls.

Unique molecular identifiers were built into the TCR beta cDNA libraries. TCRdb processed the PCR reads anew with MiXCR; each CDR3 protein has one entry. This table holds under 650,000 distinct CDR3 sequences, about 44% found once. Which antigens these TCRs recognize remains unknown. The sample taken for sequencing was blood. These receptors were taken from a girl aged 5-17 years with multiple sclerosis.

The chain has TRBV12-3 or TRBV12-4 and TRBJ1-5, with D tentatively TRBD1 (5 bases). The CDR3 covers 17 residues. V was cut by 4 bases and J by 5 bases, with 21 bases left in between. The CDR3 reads CASSSPLGRARDQPQHF. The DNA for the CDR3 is TGTGCCAGCAGTTCCCCGTTGGGCAGGGCGAGGGATCAGCCCCAGCATTTT.

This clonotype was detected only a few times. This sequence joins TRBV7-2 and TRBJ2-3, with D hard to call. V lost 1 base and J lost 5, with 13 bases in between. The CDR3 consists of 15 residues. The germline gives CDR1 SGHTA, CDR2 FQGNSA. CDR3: CASSLVVPTGDTQYF. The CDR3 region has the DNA TGTGCCAGCAGCTTAGTTGTTCCAACGGGAGATACGCAGTATTTT.

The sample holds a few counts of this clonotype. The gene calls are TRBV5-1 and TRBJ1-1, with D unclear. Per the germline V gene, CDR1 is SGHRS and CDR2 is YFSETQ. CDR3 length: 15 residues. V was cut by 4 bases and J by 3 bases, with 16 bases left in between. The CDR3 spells CASSTQPKADTEAFF. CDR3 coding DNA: TGCGCCAGCAGCACTCAGCCGAAGGCAGACACTGAAGCTTTCTTT. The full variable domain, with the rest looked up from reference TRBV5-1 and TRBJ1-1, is KAGVTQTPRYLIKTRGQQVTLSCSPISGHRSVSWYQQTPGQGLQFLFEYFSETQRNKGNFPGRFSGRQFSNSRSEMNVSTLELGDSALYLCASSTQPKADTEAFFGQGTRLTVV.

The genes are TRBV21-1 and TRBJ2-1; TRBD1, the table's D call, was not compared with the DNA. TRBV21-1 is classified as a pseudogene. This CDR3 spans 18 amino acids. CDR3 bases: TGTGCCAGCAGCAAAAAGGGCGGAGGACGTAGTTCCTACAATGAGCAGTTCTTC. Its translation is CASSKKGGGRSSYNEQFF.

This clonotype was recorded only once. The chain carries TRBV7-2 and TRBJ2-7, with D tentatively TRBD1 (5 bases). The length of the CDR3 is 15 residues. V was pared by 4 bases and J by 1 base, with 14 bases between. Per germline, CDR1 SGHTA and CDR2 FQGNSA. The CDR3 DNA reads TGTGCCAGCAGCTCCCCAAGGGGTGTTTCCTACGAGCAGTACTTC. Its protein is CASSSPRGVSYEQYF.

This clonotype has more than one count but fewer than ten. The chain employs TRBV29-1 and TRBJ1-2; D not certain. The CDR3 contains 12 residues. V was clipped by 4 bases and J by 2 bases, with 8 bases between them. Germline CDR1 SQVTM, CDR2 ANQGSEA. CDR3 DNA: TGCAGCGTTGTTTTACCCAACTATGGCTACACCTTC. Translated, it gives CSVVLPNYGYTF.

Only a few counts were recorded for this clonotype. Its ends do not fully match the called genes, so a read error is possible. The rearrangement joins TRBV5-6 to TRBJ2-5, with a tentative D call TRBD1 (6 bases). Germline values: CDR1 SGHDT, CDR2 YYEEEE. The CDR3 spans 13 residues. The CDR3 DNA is TGTGCCAGCAGAGGACAGAACCAAGAGGCCCAGTACTTC. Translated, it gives CASRGQNQEAQYF.

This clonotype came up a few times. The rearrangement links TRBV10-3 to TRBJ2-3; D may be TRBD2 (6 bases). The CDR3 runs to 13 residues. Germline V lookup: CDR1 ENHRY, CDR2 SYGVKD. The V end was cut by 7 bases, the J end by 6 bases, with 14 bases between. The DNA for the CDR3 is TGTGCCATCACTTTAGCGGTAGATGATACGCAGTATTTT. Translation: CAITLAVDDTQYF.

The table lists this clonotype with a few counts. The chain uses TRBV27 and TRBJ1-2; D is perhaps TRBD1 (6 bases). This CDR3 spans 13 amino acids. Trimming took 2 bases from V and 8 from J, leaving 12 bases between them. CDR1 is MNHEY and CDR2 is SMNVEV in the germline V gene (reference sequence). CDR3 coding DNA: TGTGCCAGCAGTTTAAGCCAGGGGACGGGCTACACCTTC. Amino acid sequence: CASSLSQGTGYTF.

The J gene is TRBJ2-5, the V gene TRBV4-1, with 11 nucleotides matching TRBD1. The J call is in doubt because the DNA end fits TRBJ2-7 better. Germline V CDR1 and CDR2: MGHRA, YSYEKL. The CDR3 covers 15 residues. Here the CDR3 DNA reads TGCGCCAGCAGCCCGCACGGACAGGGGGCGGACGAGCAGTACTTC. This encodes CASSPHGQGADEQYF.

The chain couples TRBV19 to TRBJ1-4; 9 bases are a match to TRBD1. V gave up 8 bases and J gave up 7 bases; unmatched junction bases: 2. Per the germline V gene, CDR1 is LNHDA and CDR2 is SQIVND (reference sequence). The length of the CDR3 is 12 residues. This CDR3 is CASGDRAEKLFF. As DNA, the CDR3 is TGTGCCAGTGGGGACAGGGCTGAAAAACTGTTTTTT.

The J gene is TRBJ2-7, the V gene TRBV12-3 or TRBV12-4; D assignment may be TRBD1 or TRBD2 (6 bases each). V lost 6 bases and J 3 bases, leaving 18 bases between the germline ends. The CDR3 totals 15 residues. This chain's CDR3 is CASSRSGGAGYEQYF. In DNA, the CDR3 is TGTGCCAGCAGCCGATCCGGGGGCGCAGGCTACGAGCAGTACTTC.

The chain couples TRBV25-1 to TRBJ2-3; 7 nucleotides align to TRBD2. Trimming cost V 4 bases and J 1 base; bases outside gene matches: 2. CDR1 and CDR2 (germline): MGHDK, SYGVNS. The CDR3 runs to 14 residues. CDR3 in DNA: TGTGCCAGCAGTGGAAGCGGGGGCACAGATACGCAGTATTTT. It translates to CASSGSGGTDTQYF. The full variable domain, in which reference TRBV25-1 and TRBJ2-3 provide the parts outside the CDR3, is EADIYQTPRYLVIGTGKKITLECSQTMGHDKMYWYQQDPGMELHLIHYSYGVNSTEKGDLSSESTVSRIRTEHFPLTLESARPSHTSQYLCASSGSGGTDTQYFGPGTRLTVL.